This T cell receptor beta chain was observed in a study of cytomegalovirus exposure and HLA in healthy donors. Sequencing used immunoSEQ multiplex PCR; TCRdb keeps in-frame clones, though not all of them. The sample has roughly 64,000 clones, over 85% seen once. On this clone itself: Its matching antigen is unknown.

General observations from the study: For most TCR sequences rarity was the rule, although some public TCRs occurred in many donors.

V gave up 4 bases and J gave up 1 base; unmatched junction bases: 8. The CDR3 has 16 residues. CDR1 and CDR2 (germline): SGHNT, YENEEA. Material: PBMCs. The V call is TRBV11-3, the J call TRBJ2-7; the match to TRBD2 covers 9 bases. The receptor was derived from a woman between 18 and 30 years old in good health and CMV-seropositive. The CDR3 loop is CASSSPGLAGSYEQYF. DNA of the CDR3: TGTGCCAGCAGCTCCCCTGGGCTAGCGGGGTCCTACGAGCAGTACTTC.